This TCR beta chain derives from a study of persistence of HIV-infected CD4 T cells. In the study overall: The sample holds CD4+ T cells responsive to CMV or HIV-1 Gag.

The stimulus was an HIV-1 Gag 15-mer peptide pool, 0.9 to 1 ug/peptide/mL. Memory cells lacking CD40L and CD69 with high CD45RO were sorted. The immunoSEQ assay was version 4, run in survey mode. TCRdb's copy holds only in-frame clones and misses some; the assay was immunoSEQ multiplex PCR. The top ten hold approximately 14% of the sample, which has approximately 40,000 clones, 75% to 85% seen once. On this clone: Its target is not known.

Trimming took off 5 bases at V and 5 bases at J, with 16 bases between the two ends. CDR1 is SGHTA and CDR2 is FQGNSA in the germline V gene. The CDR3 covers 16 residues. The receptor was isolated from an adult man with HIV who was CMV-seropositive. This chain uses TRBV7-2 with TRBJ1-6, with TRBD1 as a possible D gene (5 bases). This sample comprised CD4+ T cells sorted from PBMCs after approximately 20-hour stimulation, obtained from a patient who received antiretroviral therapy. The CDR3 region is CASSPRGTANNSPLHF. The DNA for the CDR3 is TGTGCCAGCAGCCCGCGCGGGACGGCCAATAATTCACCCCTCCACTTT.